The rows below give T cell receptor beta chains drawn from one sample of a study of early T cells in non-severe SARS-CoV-2 infection. TCRdb reanalysed the 5' RACE reads using MiXCR and keeps one entry per CDR3 protein. The sample lists under 65,000 distinct CDR3 sequences, approximately 12% occurring once. Sequenced sample: whole blood. The receptors originated from an adult who was a healthcare worker with PCR-confirmed SARS-CoV-2 infection or an uninfected control (not recorded which). CDR3s include the opening cysteine and the closing phenylalanine or tryptophan. A D gene is named only where the DNA matches it firmly. Not all rows give a size; the values are once, few, many and, for expanded clones, a class.

few,NA,TRBV7-9,TRBJ1-4,15,CASSLQQGVDEKLFF,TGTGCCAGCAGCTTACAACAGGGAGTAGATGAAAAACTGTTTTTT
many,NA,TRBV7-6,TRBJ2-3,13,CASSFTQGDTQYF,TGTGCCAGCAGCTTCACCCAGGGAGATACGCAGTATTTT
many,NA,TRBV5-1,TRBJ1-6,18,CASSRSHAPIFNNSPLHF,TGCGCCAGCAGCAGGTCTCACGCCCCTATCTTTAATAATTCACCCCTCCACTTT
NA,NA,TRBV11-1,TRBJ2-5,12,CASRSLGETQYF,TGTGCCAGCAGGTCTCTGGGAGAGACCCAGTACTTC
many,TRBD2,TRBV7-2,TRBJ2-5,14,CASRLAGSQETQYF,TGTGCCAGCAGACTAGCGGGGTCACAAGAGACCCAGTACTTC
many,NA,TRBV15,TRBJ2-5,16,CATSLDRLGASETQYF,TGTGCCACCAGCCTCGACCGGCTAGGGGCGTCCGAGACCCAGTACTTC
once,TRBD2,TRBV24-1,TRBJ2-3,13,CATSVTGGDTQYF,TGTGCCACCAGTGTTACGGGGGGAGATACGCAGTATTTT
many,NA,TRBV20-1,TRBJ1-2,14,CSARLGALSYGYTF,TGCAGTGCTAGGTTGGGGGCGCTTTCCTATGGCTACACCTTC
few,TRBD1,TRBV5-8,TRBJ2-7,14,CASSSRTGGDEQYF,TGTGCCAGCAGCTCCCGGACAGGGGGGGACGAGCAGTACTTC
many,NA,TRBV6-2/TRBV6-3,TRBJ1-5,13,CASSYSQRQPQHF,TGTGCCAGCAGTTACTCCCAGAGGCAGCCCCAGCATTTT
many,TRBD1,TRBV7-9,TRBJ1-4,18,CASSPVPGQGIGNEKLFF,TGTGCCAGCAGCCCTGTCCCGGGACAGGGGATTGGGAATGAAAAACTGTTTTTT
NA,NA,TRBV7-6,TRBJ2-7,15,CASSTQAGQLYEQYF,TGTGCCAGCAGCACGCAGGCGGGACAGCTCTACGAGCAGTACTTC
NA,NA,TRBV29-1,TRBJ2-7,11,CSVESGIQQYF,TGCAGCGTTGAATCGGGGATACAGCAGTACTTC
many,NA,TRBV6-6,TRBJ1-5,17,CASSPTGGMVRNQPQHF,TGTGCCAGCAGCCCAACCGGGGGGATGGTACGCAATCAGCCCCAGCATTTT
NA,TRBD2,TRBV4-2,TRBJ2-3,14,CASSRTSGRDTQYF,TGTGCCAGCAGCCGGACTAGCGGGAGAGATACGCAGTATTTT
many,TRBD2,TRBV11-2,TRBJ2-1,17,CASSLERGTSGRNEQFF,TGTGCCAGCAGCTTAGAAAGAGGGACTAGCGGGAGGAATGAGCAGTTCTTC
few,TRBD1,TRBV5-6,TRBJ2-4,15,CASSLQGQAKNIQYF,TGTGCCAGCAGCTTACAGGGGCAGGCCAAAAACATTCAGTACTTC
NA,TRBD1,TRBV7-8,TRBJ2-2,22,CASSSHSNPGTGGLGDTGELFF,TGTGCCAGCAGCTCCCACTCCAATCCCGGGACAGGGGGCCTCGGGGACACCGGGGAGCTGTTTTTT
many,TRBD2,TRBV7-3,TRBJ2-7,14,CASSPRSGGYEQYF,TGTGCCAGCAGCCCCCGGAGCGGGGGTTACGAGCAGTACTTC
few,NA,TRBV7-9,TRBJ2-7,16,CASSLAEQTLYYEQYF,TGTGCCAGCAGCTTAGCGGAGCAGACTCTTTACTACGAGCAGTACTTC
many,NA,TRBV19,TRBJ2-7,13,CASSWGGGYEQYF,TGTGCCAGTAGTTGGGGAGGAGGGTACGAGCAGTACTTC
NA,NA,TRBV27,TRBJ2-5,10,CASRKETQYF,TGTGCCAGCAGAAAAGAGACCCAGTACTTC
many,TRBD2,TRBV7-2,TRBJ2-3,14,CASSFGLAADTQYF,TGTGCCAGCAGCTTCGGACTAGCGGCAGATACGCAGTATTTT
NA,NA,TRBV5-1,TRBJ2-3,13,CASSPQVGDTQYF,TGCGCCAGCAGCCCCCAGGTGGGAGATACGCAGTATTTT
many,NA,TRBV13,TRBJ1-2,14,CASSLPGGSDGYTF,TGTGCCAGCAGCCTTCCTGGGGGTTCGGATGGCTACACCTTC
many,TRBD2,TRBV29-1,TRBJ2-3,14,CSGLSGGAADTQYF,TGCAGCGGTCTTAGCGGGGGGGCCGCAGATACGCAGTATTTT
many,NA,TRBV5-1,TRBJ1-4,15,CASSPGRGTNEKLFF,TGCGCCAGCAGCCCCGGTCGAGGGACTAATGAAAAACTGTTTTTT
few,NA,TRBV5-8,TRBJ1-2,14,CASSLRRTFYGYTF,TGTGCCAGCAGCTTGCGTCGGACATTCTATGGCTACACCTTC
many,TRBD1,TRBV5-8,TRBJ1-4,15,CASSMGGQGDEKLFF,TGTGCCAGCAGCATGGGGGGACAGGGGGACGAAAAACTGTTTTTT
many,NA,TRBV10-2,TRBJ2-5,14,CASGLTGVQETQYF,TGCGCCAGCGGACTGACCGGGGTCCAAGAGACCCAGTACTTC
many,NA,TRBV5-8,TRBJ1-6,15,CASSLDRVYNSPLHF,TGTGCCAGCAGCTTGGACAGGGTCTATAATTCACCCCTCCACTTT
NA,TRBD2,TRBV7-9,TRBJ2-2,16,CASSSTSGFYTGELFF,TGTGCCAGCAGCTCTACTAGCGGGTTTTACACCGGGGAGCTGTTTTTT
many,NA,TRBV18,TRBJ2-7,12,CASSRQTYEQYF,TGTGCCAGCTCCCGACAGACGTACGAGCAGTACTTC
few,TRBD1,TRBV20-1,TRBJ2-2,14,CSAPDRAYTGELFF,TGCAGTGCCCCGGACAGGGCCTACACCGGGGAGCTGTTTTTT
NA,TRBD1,TRBV7-8,TRBJ2-3,14,CASSLRPGGDTQYF,TGTGCCAGCAGCTTAAGGCCAGGGGGAGATACGCAGTATTTT
few,NA,TRBV20-1,TRBJ1-3,13,CSAETDSGNTIYF,TGCAGTGCCGAGACGGACTCTGGAAACACCATATATTTT
few,NA,TRBV29-1,TRBJ2-4,13,CSVGGRGGNIQYF,TGCAGCGTTGGAGGCAGGGGTGGCAACATTCAGTACTTC
NA,NA,TRBV20-1,TRBJ1-2,16,CSARNHAHGQIYGYTF,TGCAGTGCCCGTAACCACGCCCACGGACAAATCTATGGCTACACCTTC
NA,NA,TRBV7-2,TRBJ1-1,15,CASSSRRGLNTEAFF,TGTGCCAGCAGCTCCCGTCGGGGACTAAACACTGAAGCTTTCTTT
medium-sized,NA,TRBV7-8,TRBJ2-2,14,CASSLGRNTGELFF,TGTGCCAGCAGCTTAGGACGAAACACCGGGGAGCTGTTTTTT
NA,NA,TRBV24-1,TRBJ2-3,13,CATSQRLADTQYF,TGTGCCACCAGTCAGCGGCTAGCAGATACGCAGTATTTT
many,NA,TRBV3-1,TRBJ2-1,14,CASSQGPGRGEQFF,TGTGCCAGCAGCCAAGGCCCCGGCAGGGGTGAGCAGTTCTTC
many,TRBD1,TRBV2,TRBJ1-4,15,CASSEPQGANEKLFF,TGTGCCAGCAGCGAGCCACAGGGGGCGAATGAAAAACTGTTTTTT
NA,NA,TRBV14,TRBJ2-5,15,CASSQDRGYQETQYF,TGTGCCAGCAGCCAAGATAGGGGATACCAAGAGACCCAGTACTTC
NA,NA,TRBV3-1,TRBJ2-7,13,CASSQVAPYEQYF,TGTGCCAGCAGCCAAGTTGCGCCCTACGAGCAGTACTTC
few,TRBD2,TRBV29-1,TRBJ2-1,15,CSVEGGLAKNNEQFF,TGCAGCGTTGAAGGAGGACTAGCGAAGAACAATGAGCAGTTCTTC
medium-sized,NA,TRBV20-1,TRBJ1-5,14,CSARDAQSNQPQHF,TGCAGTGCTAGAGATGCACAGAGCAATCAGCCCCAGCATTTT
NA,NA,TRBV20-1,TRBJ1-4,13,CSAIPPEREKLFF,TGCAGTGCTATTCCCCCCGAGCGGGAAAAACTGTTTTTT
NA,NA,TRBV7-9,TRBJ1-2,12,CASSQEGYGYTF,TGTGCCAGCAGCCAGGAGGGCTATGGCTACACCTTC
many,NA,TRBV19,TRBJ1-6,13,CASSPGTGRPLHF,TGTGCCAGTAGTCCTGGAACAGGGAGGCCCCTCCACTTT
NA,NA,TRBV28,TRBJ2-7,14,CASSLRSRSYEQYF,TGTGCCAGCAGTTTACGTTCGAGGTCCTACGAGCAGTACTTC
NA,TRBD2,TRBV5-1,TRBJ2-2,17,CASSPGTSGTGTGELFF,TGCGCCAGCAGCCCCGGGACTAGCGGGACTGGCACCGGGGAGCTGTTTTTT
many,NA,TRBV7-7,TRBJ2-2,14,CASSSDINTGELFF,TGTGCTAGCAGCTCGGACATCAACACCGGGGAGCTGTTTTTT
many,NA,TRBV4-1,TRBJ2-2,17,CASSQEILDRNTGELFF,TGCGCCAGCAGCCAAGAGATCCTGGACAGGAACACCGGGGAGCTGTTTTTT
many,NA,TRBV7-3,TRBJ1-2,13,CASSPLGTGGYTF,TGTGCCAGCAGCCCGCTTGGGACGGGAGGCTACACCTTC
NA,TRBD1,TRBV28,TRBJ1-4,14,CASSSQGAKEKLFF,TGTGCCAGCAGTTCACAGGGGGCGAAAGAAAAACTGTTTTTT
many,NA,TRBV14,TRBJ2-7,12,CASSQLLYEQYF,TGTGCCAGCAGCCAACTCCTCTACGAGCAGTACTTC
many,NA,TRBV5-1,TRBJ2-2,17,CASSLDQVRKNTGELFF,TGCGCCAGCAGCTTGGATCAGGTCAGGAAGAACACCGGGGAGCTGTTTTTT
few,NA,TRBV13,TRBJ1-1,15,CASSPIDRQNTEAFF,TGTGCCAGCAGCCCGATAGACAGACAGAACACTGAAGCTTTCTTT